Following are 28 T cell receptor beta chains from one sample sequenced in a study of technical replicates of blood from a handful of donors. TCRdb's table, derived via immunoSEQ multiplex PCR, lists solely in-frame clones and lacks some. Counted here are about 68,000 clones, about 97% occurring once; the ten biggest clones make up roughly 0.25%. The sample was T cells isolated from PBMCs. The receptors derive from a human donor in good health.

This clone appeared a single time. The chain couples TRBV5-6 to TRBJ2-7; D perhaps matches TRBD1 (6 bases). V was pared by 4 bases and J by 2 bases, with 13 bases between. In germline, CDR1 is SGHDT, CDR2 YYEEEE. The CDR3 contains 14 residues. CDR3 DNA sequence: TGTGCCAGCAGCCGACCCGGACAGCCCTACGAGCAGTACTTC. This gives the protein CASSRPGQPYEQYF.

The J gene is TRBJ2-3, the V gene TRBV21-1; no DNA check was done on the table's D call, TRBD2. TRBV21-1 is noted as a pseudogene. CDR3 length: 16 residues. In DNA, the CDR3 is TGTGCCAGCAGCAGGGGTCAGCGGGAGAATCCAGATACGCAGTATTTT. It yields the protein CASSRGQRENPDTQYF.

The chain is built from TRBV11-3 and TRBJ2-1; TRBD2 matches 8 bases. The CDR3 spans 15 residues. From germline, CDR1 is SGHNT and CDR2 YENEEA. V lost 1 base and J lost 8; bases outside the gene matches: 7. CDR3 protein: CASSLGGGTRDEQFF. The CDR3 nucleotides read TGTGCCAGCAGCTTAGGCGGAGGGACTAGAGATGAGCAGTTCTTC.

The chain employs TRBV2 and TRBJ2-3; 9 nucleotides align to TRBD2. After removal of 6 bases from V and 5 bases from J, the junction contained 12 bases not matched to a gene. This CDR3 has 16 amino acids. Germline CDR1 reads SNHLY; CDR2 reads FYNNEI. CDR3 nucleotides: TGTGCCAGCAGAAATGTAGCGGGAGAGTCGGTAGATACGCAGTATTTT. Translation gives CASRNVAGESVDTQYF.

The chain links TRBV5-5 to TRBJ2-3, with 15 nucleotides matching TRBD2. CDR1 is SGHKS and CDR2 is YYEKEE in the germline V gene (reference sequence). This CDR3 is built from 17 residues. The J segment lost 5 bases and the V segment lost 3 bases, leaving 7 bases of the junction unmatched. This CDR3 reads CASSSIPGLAGGDTQYF. The CDR3 DNA sequence: TGTGCCAGCAGCTCAATACCGGGACTAGCGGGAGGAGATACGCAGTATTTT.

This chain uses TRBV6-5 with TRBJ2-7; 8 bases fit TRBD1. This CDR3 is 15 amino acids long. V was clipped by 5 bases and J by 1 base; unmatched bases: 7. CDR1 MNHEY and CDR2 SVGAGI come from the germline V gene. The CDR3 loop reads CASSRLGQASYEQYF. For the CDR3, the DNA is TGTGCCAGCAGTCGGCTGGGACAGGCTTCCTACGAGCAGTACTTC.

The genes are TRBV4-1 and TRBJ2-1, with unresolved D. Germline V CDR1 and CDR2: MGHRA, YSYEKL. Trimming shortened V by 0 bases and J by 3 bases, and 12 bases separated the two germline ends. The CDR3 is made up of 16 amino acids. The CDR3 region is CASSQEMARLYNEQFF. CDR3 nucleotides: TGCGCCAGCAGCCAAGAAATGGCGCGGCTCTACAATGAGCAGTTCTTC.

The rearrangement links TRBV9 to TRBJ2-7, with 13 bases lining up with TRBD2. This CDR3 spans 18 amino acids. In germline, CDR1 is SGDLS, CDR2 YYNGEE. Germline trimming cut 3 bases from V and 2 bases from J; bases unmatched to any gene: 11. CDR3 region: CASSAARTSGSSPYEQYF. The CDR3 nucleotides are TGTGCCAGCAGCGCAGCAAGGACTAGCGGGAGTAGCCCCTACGAGCAGTACTTC.

The rearrangement links TRBV27 to TRBJ1-5; D possibly corresponds to TRBD1 (5 bases). This CDR3 comprises 15 residues. The ends were cut back, 5 bases at V and 5 bases at J, with 16 bases in the middle. Germline values: CDR1 MNHEY, CDR2 SMNVEV (reference sequence). For the CDR3, the DNA is TGTGCCAGCAGTAGATTTAGGGGAAGAGATCAGCCCCAGCATTTT. It yields the protein CASSRFRGRDQPQHF.

The chain has TRBV7-9 and TRBJ1-5, with a weak D call TRBD1 (5 bases). In germline, CDR1 is SEHNR, CDR2 FQNEAQ (reference sequence). Between the trimmed V and J ends, which lost 5 bases and 9 bases, there was a span of 17 bases. This CDR3 contains 14 residues. The CDR3 loop is CASSPGGLESPQHF. In nucleotides, the CDR3 is TGTGCCAGCAGCCCCGGGGGGTTGGAGTCGCCCCAGCATTTT.

V and J are TRBV4-1 and TRBJ2-1; 11 bases line up with TRBD2. This CDR3 comprises 17 residues. The V segment lost 4 bases and the J segment 7 bases; nucleotides outside the gene matches: 12. Germline CDR1 is MGHRA and CDR2 is YSYEKL. CDR3 residues: CASSPYHLAGGLNEQFF. The CDR3 DNA reads as TGCGCCAGCAGCCCCTATCATTTAGCGGGAGGGCTAAATGAGCAGTTCTTC.

This clone was seen a handful of times. The chain joins TRBV5-1 to TRBJ1-1, with D uncertain. The V gene's germline CDR1 is SGHRS and CDR2 YFSETQ. The CDR3 length is 14 residues. V lost 0 bases, J lost 5 bases, and 11 bases lay in between. CDR3 sequence: CASSLEAAETEAFF. CDR3 DNA: TGCGCCAGCAGCTTGGAAGCCGCTGAGACTGAAGCTTTCTTT.

This clone has just one count. CDR3 region: CASSLEASGHYNEQFF. CDR3 in DNA: TGTGCCAGCAGCTTGGAGGCTAGCGGACACTACAATGAGCAGTTCTTC. V usage is TRBV5-4 and J usage is TRBJ2-1; TRBD2 matches 7 bases. CDR1 and CDR2 (germline): SGHNT, YYREEE (reference sequence). The CDR3 has 16 residues. Trimming removed 0 bases from V and 3 bases from J; junction bases left unmatched: 6.

The chain carries TRBV4-1 and TRBJ2-1; 8 positions agree with TRBD2. CDR3 length: 15 amino acids. The ends lost 1 base at V and 7 bases at J; junction bases unmatched: 6. From germline, CDR1 is MGHRA and CDR2 YSYEKL. The CDR3 reads CASSQVSGSFNEQFF. The CDR3, as DNA: TGCGCCAGCAGCCAAGTAAGCGGGAGTTTTAATGAGCAGTTCTTC.

This clone was seen just once. This chain connects TRBV29-1 to TRBJ2-1, with 11 positions matching TRBD1. CDR3 length: 15 amino acids. With V trimmed by 7 bases and J by 6 bases, 11 bases remained unmatched. CDR1 SQVTM and CDR2 ANQGSEA come from the germline V gene. The CDR3 coding sequence is TGCAGCGCCCAAAGGGGGACAGGGGGTAGCAATGAGCAGTTCTTC. Residues: CSAQRGTGGSNEQFF.

The chain couples TRBV28 to TRBJ2-7; D gene ambiguous. This CDR3 comprises 13 residues. Germline assignment: CDR1 MDHEN and CDR2 SYDVKM. V was shortened by 7 bases and J by 0 bases, with 10 bases between the two germline ends. The CDR3 sequence: CASMNLDSYEQYF. The CDR3 coding sequence is TGTGCCAGCATGAACTTAGACTCCTACGAGCAGTACTTC.

This chain uses TRBV11-2 with TRBJ2-5, with a possible D match to TRBD2 (5 bases). Deletions cut 2 bases from V and 2 bases from J, with 6 bases between. The germline V gene has CDR1 SGHAT and CDR2 FQNNGV. The CDR3 loop spans 13 amino acids. The CDR3 nucleotides are TGTGCCAGCAGCTTATGGACTCAAGAGACCCAGTACTTC. Protein product: CASSLWTQETQYF.

The chain is built from TRBV27 and TRBJ2-7, with 9 bases fitting TRBD2. This CDR3 contains 14 residues. Trimming removed 5 bases from V and 9 bases from J; junction bases left unmatched: 11. Per the germline V gene, CDR1 is MNHEY and CDR2 is SMNVEV (reference sequence). The CDR3 loop is CASSPAAGGPVQYF. Here the CDR3 DNA reads TGTGCCAGCAGTCCGGCGGCGGGAGGGCCTGTGCAGTACTTC.

The chain joins TRBV27 to TRBJ2-7; 9 nucleotides line up with TRBD1. CDR1 is MNHEY, CDR2 SMNVEV, per germline (reference sequence). With V trimmed by 7 bases and J by 3 bases, 4 bases remained unmatched. This CDR3 is built from 13 residues. CDR3 protein: CASTGTGSYEQYF. DNA of the CDR3: TGTGCCAGCACCGGGACAGGGAGCTACGAGCAGTACTTC.

V and J are TRBV7-2 and TRBJ2-3; perhaps TRBD2 as D (6 bases). Germline lookup yields CDR1 SGHTA and CDR2 FQGNSA. This CDR3 region has 14 residues. Trimming took 1 base from V and 5 from J, leaving 10 bases between them. CDR3 region: CASSLGGRIDTQYF. CDR3 in DNA: TGTGCCAGCAGCTTAGGTGGGAGGATAGATACGCAGTATTTT.

The chain joins TRBV29-1 to TRBJ2-7, with D perhaps matching TRBD2 (6 bases). The CDR3 is 13 amino acids. Trimming removed 5 bases from V and 2 bases from J, with 13 bases in between. In germline, CDR1 is SQVTM, CDR2 ANQGSEA. As DNA, the CDR3 is TGCAGCGTTATGGAGGGTAGCCCCTACGAGCAGTACTTC. This sequence encodes CSVMEGSPYEQYF.

V and J are TRBV5-5 and TRBJ1-5, with D uncertain. This CDR3 has 17 residues. V gave up 4 bases and J gave up 3 bases, with 20 bases separating them. Germline loops: CDR1 SGHKS, CDR2 YYEKEE (reference sequence). The CDR3 nucleotides read TGTGCCAGCAGCAGAGATCCCACCGGGAACCTCAATCAGCCCCAGCATTTT. The encoded protein is CASSRDPTGNLNQPQHF.

The V gene is TRBV29-1, the J gene TRBJ1-2; D remains unclear. Trimming stripped 1 base from V and 3 bases from J, with 9 bases between. The CDR3 consists of 13 residues. Per germline, CDR1 SQVTM and CDR2 ANQGSEA. The CDR3 DNA is TGCAGCGTTGAAGTTAGGCAGGACTATGGCTACACCTTC. It translates to CSVEVRQDYGYTF.

V gene TRBV11-2 combines with J gene TRBJ1-1, with a weak D call TRBD1 (5 bases). Trimming removed 1 base from V and 6 bases from J, with 9 bases in between. Germline lookup yields CDR1 SGHAT and CDR2 FQNNGV. This CDR3 comprises 13 residues. CDR3 residues: CASSLVRVSEAFF. The CDR3 DNA sequence: TGTGCCAGCAGCTTAGTCAGGGTTTCTGAAGCTTTCTTT.

The CDR3 loop reads CASSLGPSGSYEQYF. Here the CDR3 DNA reads TGTGCCAGCAGCTTAGGGCCTAGCGGGAGCTACGAGCAGTACTTC. The rearrangement uses TRBV11-3 and TRBJ2-7; TRBD2 aligns across 10 bases. Germline CDR1 and CDR2: SGHNT and YENEEA. Unmatched junction bases numbered 3, after V lost 1 base and J lost 3 bases. CDR3 size: 15 residues.

V gene TRBV7-3 combines with J gene TRBJ1-1; D unclear. Germline-derived CDR1 and CDR2 are SGHTA and FQGTGA. This CDR3 region has 13 residues. Trimming shortened V by 0 bases and J by 5 bases, and 7 bases separated the two germline ends. CDR3 DNA: TGTGCCAGCAGCTTAACGGGGAGGACTGAAGCTTTCTTT. Translation gives CASSLTGRTEAFF.

The chain uses TRBV7-2 and TRBJ2-2; D may be TRBD2 (5 bases). The ends were cut back, 2 bases at V and 1 base at J, with 11 bases in the middle. This CDR3 has 16 amino acids. Germline assignment: CDR1 SGHTA and CDR2 FQGNSA. Written as DNA, the CDR3 is TGTGCCAGCAGCTTAACTAGACTGCTGAACACCGGGGAGCTGTTTTTT. Translation gives CASSLTRLLNTGELFF.

The genes are TRBV2 and TRBJ1-2; D is ambiguous. The CDR3 extends over 13 amino acids. The V end was cut by 9 bases, the J end by 3 bases, with 14 bases between. The germline V gene encodes CDR1 SNHLY and CDR2 FYNNEI. Here the CDR3 DNA reads TGTGCCAGGTCCAATTTCGGGGACTATGGCTACACCTTC. Translated, it gives CARSNFGDYGYTF.